This T cell receptor (beta chain) was identified during a study of CD8+CD57+ T cells in acquired aplastic anemia (dated by TCRdb to between 2017 and 2018). Regarding the study in general: A mean of around 3.3 ug of DNA, ranging from roughly 0.19 to 27.4 ug, was extracted from sorted CD4+ and CD8+ cells. A CD8+CD57+ expansion meant a frequency higher than the mean frequency seen in healthy subjects.

V lost 4 bases and J lost 1 base, and the count of bases not matched to a germline gene is 17. From its cysteine to its phenylalanine, the CDR3 spans 19 amino acids. Only CDR3 DNA is held: 57 bases, read in frame from base 1. Per the germline V gene, MGHDK is the CDR1 and SYGVNS is the CDR2. Genomic DNA served as template for TCR beta VDJ combination and CDR3 sequence profiling. An Illumina HiSeq 2000 was used for TCR repertoire sequencing. The paper's processing steps were these. TRBV/TRBJ rearrangement plots, CDR3 size and DJ length profiles, and Simpson's diversity index were used to assess repertoires. The immunodominant clone was defined as the most abundant DNA sequence in deep sequencing data. CDR3 amino acid sequences were screened for sharing across subjects and were compared with published repertoires and the VDJdb database. Through fastp at Q25 and MiXCR, TCRdb rebuilt clones from the public reads, retaining in-frame beta chains. Rows with one shared CDR3 protein collapse into an entry with the most common genes and DNA. TCRdb, rather than the study authors, made the V and J calls. The sample profile shows about 160,000 distinct CDR3 sequences; over 70% of them were found once. The ten top clones hold about 50% of the sample.

Study-level results and caveats: Twenty-nine CD8+ CDR3 sequences were found in both patients and controls but appeared to be highly expressed in patients and within the immunodominant clones of the patients. Between patients and healthy controls, no significant difference in CD8+ Simpson's diversity was found (P=0.060).

The patients picked for sequencing were ones in whom flow cytometry had shown an expansion of CD8+CD57+ cells. Every patient had a diagnosis of severe acquired aplastic anemia based on International Study of Aplastic Anemia and Agranulocytosis and Camitta criteria. Patients had received no therapy at the time of blood sampling. In this study, sorted CD4+ and CD8+ T cells from the blood of healthy subjects and of severe aplastic anemia patients had their TCR repertoires deep-sequenced. In the USA, patient enrollment took place under clinicaltrials.gov protocols 00001620, 01623167, 00001397, 00071045, 00081523 and 00961064. Ficoll-Paque density gradient centrifugation was used to isolate peripheral blood mononuclear cells. Before DNA extraction, CD4+ and CD8+ T cells were sorted with FACS or magnetic beads. A word on this clonotype: The antigen this receptor binds is unknown. Base qualities are not at hand, and no much larger clone is one base apart.

The chain links TRBV25-1 with TRBJ2-5; 8 junctional bases match TRBD2. The clonotype comes from a human donor with aplastic anemia. Sequences were obtained from sorted CD4+, CD8+, or CD8+CD57+ T cells (not recorded which) from PBMCs. Here the CDR3 is given as CASSARALAGGSIQETQYF. In nucleotides, the sequence is TGTGCCAGCAGTGCTAGAGCCTTGGCGGGGGGCTCTATCCAAGAGACCCAGTACTTC.